The clone carrying this TCR beta chain has a single count. The antigen is undetermined. The CDR3 spans 14 residues. V was clipped by 6 bases and J by 1 base; unmatched bases: 3. In germline, CDR1 is SNHLY, CDR2 FYNNEI. These data are taken from a study of CD8 T cells in ankylosing spondylitis. Notes on the study in general: The study looked at matched synovial fluid samples from ankylosing spondylitis patients. Disease-linked clones were reported to be significantly enriched there. Ankylosing spondylitis blood appeared to carry a characteristic TCR beta motif of roughly eight highly homologous variants.

Preparation of TCR beta libraries was done by quantitative 5'-RACE with molecular barcodes. In TCRdb, the 5' RACE reads were re-called with MiXCR into one record per CDR3 protein. The repertoire holds roughly 700,000 distinct CDR3 sequences, with 15% to 20% as singletons. The material sequenced was blood, either unsorted or a sorted T cell fraction (not recorded which). This clonotype was obtained from a male donor with ankylosing spondylitis. This rearrangement joins TRBV2 to TRBJ1-1; TRBD1 matches 9 bases. CDR3 protein: CASRIQGANTEAFF. The CDR3 DNA is TGTGCCAGCAGGATACAGGGGGCGAACACTGAAGCTTTCTTT.